One sample yielded the 21 T cell receptor beta chains listed below, sequenced in a study of T cell responses to AZD1222 COVID-19 vaccine. Only in-frame clones appear in the TCRdb table, and some are missing; sequencing was by immunoSEQ multiplex PCR. Of about 93,000 clones in the sample, 75% to 90% were seen once. Material: peripheral blood, obtained 28 days after the second AZD1222 dose. The receptors shown here come from an adult who received the AZD1222 COVID-19 vaccine.

This chain joins TRBV29-1 and TRBJ2-5, with D hard to call. The ends were cut back, 6 bases at V and 2 bases at J, with 13 bases in the middle. The germline V gene has CDR1 SQVTM and CDR2 ANQGSEA. This CDR3 contains 13 residues. CDR3 coding DNA: TGCAGCGTCCTTGCCAGAAAACAAGAGACCCAGTACTTC. Its translation: CSVLARKQETQYF.

The chain links TRBV14 to TRBJ2-5; D possibly corresponds to TRBD2 (6 bases). The V end was cut by 3 bases, the J end by 5 bases, with 19 bases between. Germline CDR1 SGHDN, CDR2 FVKESK. This CDR3 region has 16 residues. The CDR3: CASSQRPGLGVETQYF. For the CDR3, the DNA is TGTGCCAGCAGCCAGAGACCGGGACTGGGGGTCGAGACCCAGTACTTC.

This rearrangement joins TRBV28 to TRBJ1-5; D is possibly TRBD1 (6 bases). Trimming left V 3 bases short and J 9 bases short, with 18 bases between. The CDR3 is 15 residues long. Germline loops: CDR1 MDHEN, CDR2 SYDVKM. CDR3 protein: CASSLSRQAWRPQHF. Written as DNA, the CDR3 is TGTGCCAGCAGTTTGTCCAGACAGGCCTGGAGGCCCCAGCATTTT.

The chain carries TRBV5-4 and TRBJ1-1; D is ambiguous. V was clipped by 2 bases and J by 1 base, with 9 bases between them. CDR1 is SGHNT and CDR2 is YYREEE in the germline V gene (reference sequence). The CDR3 contains 14 residues. CDR3 nucleotide sequence: TGTGCCAGCAGCTTTTTGGGAGGGAACACTGAAGCTTTCTTT. Translation gives CASSFLGGNTEAFF.

This clone showed up just once. Written as DNA, the CDR3 is TGTGCCAGTAGTATCGGCGTCGTCACTGAAGCTTTCTTT. Translated, it gives CASSIGVVTEAFF. The V call is TRBV19, the J call TRBJ1-1; the D is unclear. This CDR3 region has 13 residues. Germline V CDR1 and CDR2: LNHDA, SQIVND (reference sequence). Trimming took 3 bases from V and 4 from J, leaving 9 bases between them.

The CDR3 here is CAWSVFGQNTGELFF. CDR3 DNA: TGTGCCTGGAGTGTCTTTGGACAGAACACCGGGGAGCTGTTTTTT. The V and J genes are TRBV30 and TRBJ2-2; tentatively, D is TRBD1 (5 bases). Trimming pared 0 bases from V and 1 base from J, leaving 9 bases between. In germline, CDR1 is GTSNPN, CDR2 SVGIG (reference sequence). This CDR3 has 15 amino acids.

The chain couples TRBV19 to TRBJ2-5, with D unresolved. The V gene lost 5 bases and the J gene lost 1 base, with 8 bases spanning the gap. CDR3 length equals 13 residues. Germline V gene lookup returns CDR1 LNHDA and CDR2 SQIVND (reference sequence). CDR3 sequence: CASSQVTQETQYF. CDR3 coding DNA: TGTGCCAGTAGTCAGGTGACCCAAGAGACCCAGTACTTC.

This CDR3 reads CASSSAPGPHYTF. CDR3 DNA sequence: TGTGCCAGCAGCTCAGCTCCGGGACCCCACTACACCTTC. V and J are TRBV12-1 and TRBJ1-2. TRBV12-1 is designated a pseudogene. The CDR3 length is 13 residues.

This clone was seen a handful of times. This chain uses TRBV7-8 with TRBJ1-6, with TRBD1 matching 7 bases. Per the germline V gene, CDR1 is SGHVS and CDR2 is FQNEAQ. The CDR3 spans 16 residues. Trimming at V came to 2 bases and at J to 5 bases, leaving 6 bases not matched to a gene. The CDR3 nucleotides read TGTGCCAGCAGCTTACAAGGGGGCGCGGATAATTCACCCCTCCACTTT. Translation: CASSLQGGADNSPLHF.

V gene TRBV19 combines with J gene TRBJ2-3, with D perhaps TRBD1 or TRBD2 (5 bases each). V lost 5 bases to trimming and J lost 2 bases, with 11 bases between them. The CDR3 covers 14 residues. The V gene's germline CDR1 is LNHDA and CDR2 SQIVND (reference sequence). The CDR3 nucleotides are TGTGCCAGTAGTCCGGGACGGGCCACAGATACGCAGTATTTT. Its protein is CASSPGRATDTQYF.

The rearrangement uses TRBV11-2 and TRBJ2-7; 8 bases line up with TRBD1. Germline CDR1 reads SGHAT; CDR2 reads FQNNGV. After removal of 3 bases from V and 7 bases from J, the junction contained 11 bases not matched to a gene. CDR3 size: 15 residues. In DNA, the CDR3 is TGTGCCAGCAGCTTTTCAACAGGGGGTCCTGGTGAGCAGTACTTC. Translating it yields CASSFSTGGPGEQYF.

The V gene is TRBV7-8, the J gene TRBJ1-6; 9 nucleotides line up with TRBD1. CDR1 is SGHVS and CDR2 is FQNEAQ in the germline V gene. The CDR3 covers 16 residues. After removal of 5 bases from V and 9 bases from J, the junction contained 11 bases not matched to a gene. CDR3 sequence: CASSPTGQGFFSPLHF. CDR3 coding DNA: TGTGCCAGCAGCCCGACCGGACAGGGGTTCTTTTCACCCCTCCACTTT.

This chain uses TRBV7-3 with TRBJ1-1, with a possible D match to TRBD1 (5 bases). The germline CDR1 and CDR2 sequences are SGHTA and FQGTGA. This CDR3 has 14 amino acids. V was shortened by 3 bases and J by 6 bases, with 14 bases between the two germline ends. CDR3 sequence: CASSLGGGGSEAFF. The CDR3 bases are TGTGCCAGCAGCTTGGGCGGGGGAGGTTCTGAAGCTTTCTTT.

This chain uses TRBV6-5 with TRBJ1-4; TRBD1 matches 7 bases. Germline assignment: CDR1 MNHEY and CDR2 SVGAGI. V lost 2 bases, J lost 8 bases, and 5 bases stayed unmatched. The CDR3 runs 14 residues. The CDR3 sequence: CASSYGGGGEKLFF. The DNA for the CDR3 is TGTGCCAGCAGTTACGGAGGGGGCGGAGAAAAACTGTTTTTT.

The CDR3: CASTGLAGGRGTGELFF. Here the CDR3 DNA reads TGTGCCAGCACAGGACTAGCGGGGGGCCGTGGCACCGGGGAGCTGTTTTTT. The gene calls are TRBV2 and TRBJ2-2; TRBD2 aligns across 14 bases. V shed 7 bases and J 4 bases; nucleotides not matched to a gene: 8. This CDR3 is 17 amino acids long. The germline CDR1 and CDR2 sequences are SNHLY and FYNNEI. Using reference TRBV2 and TRBJ2-2 for the parts outside the CDR3, the full variable domain is EPEVTQTPSHQVTQMGQEVILRCVPISNHLYFYWYRQILGQKVEFLVSFYNNEISEKSEIFDDQFSVERPDGSNFTLKIRSTKLEDSAMYFCASTGLAGGRGTGELFFGEGSRLTVL.

V is TRBV5-1 and J is TRBJ1-2, with 7 bases aligning to TRBD1. CDR3 length: 16 residues. Germline CDR1 is SGHRS and CDR2 is YFSETQ. Trimming at V came to 0 bases and at J to 0 bases, leaving 5 bases not matched to a gene. This CDR3 is CASSLEAGTANYGYTF. CDR3 DNA sequence: TGCGCCAGCAGCTTGGAAGCCGGGACAGCTAACTATGGCTACACCTTC.

The chain uses TRBV13 and TRBJ2-3, with TRBD1 identical over 7 bases. The length of the CDR3 is 16 residues. V lost 5 bases, J lost 4 bases, and 12 bases stayed unmatched. Germline assignment: CDR1 PRHDT and CDR2 FYEKMQ (reference sequence). DNA for the CDR3: TGTGCCAGCAGCACTGCCGAGACAGGGTATGCAGATACGCAGTATTTT. Residues: CASSTAETGYADTQYF.

The chain uses TRBV3-1 (or the pseudogene TRBV3-2) and TRBJ2-1; TRBD2 aligns across 10 bases. The V gene's germline CDR1 is LGHDT and CDR2 YNNKEL (reference sequence). The V segment lost 0 bases and the J segment 5 bases; nucleotides outside the gene matches: 7. The CDR3 extends over 17 amino acids. CDR3 sequence: CASSQDWGTSANNEQFF. In nucleotides, the CDR3 is TGTGCCAGCAGCCAAGATTGGGGGACTAGCGCAAACAATGAGCAGTTCTTC.

As regards this clone: Within the sample, other DNA sequences also encode this same CDR3. The rearrangement joins TRBV15 to TRBJ2-6; possible D gene TRBD1, 6 bases. This CDR3 spans 16 amino acids. The V and J ends lost 3 bases and 0 bases respectively, with 9 bases between them. Germline CDR1 LNHNV, CDR2 YYDKDF (reference sequence). This CDR3 is CATSRDSGSGANVLTF. CDR3 sequence (DNA): TGTGCCACCAGCAGGGACAGCGGCTCTGGGGCCAACGTCCTGACTTTC.

Only one count was recorded for this clone. V and J are TRBV6-6 and TRBJ1-6; 8 bases fit TRBD1. Germline CDR1 reads MNHNY; CDR2 reads SVGAGI (reference sequence). The CDR3 is 16 residues long. V shed 4 bases and J 7 bases; nucleotides not matched to a gene: 9. CDR3 sequence (DNA): TGTGCCAGCAGTTTCCCCAGGGGGCTAGACAATTCACCCCTCCACTTT. It encodes CASSFPRGLDNSPLHF.

The genes are TRBV13 and TRBJ1-4; D may be TRBD1 (6 bases). Looked up from germline, CDR1 is PRHDT and CDR2 is FYEKMQ (reference sequence). The CDR3 is made up of 14 amino acids. The V end lost 0 bases, the J end lost 5 bases, and 7 bases lay between the germline ends. This chain's CDR3 is CASSLGQGNEKLFF. In DNA form, the CDR3 reads TGTGCCAGCAGCTTAGGACAGGGAAATGAAAAACTGTTTTTT.